The clone carrying this TCR beta chain was found once. Its matching antigen is unknown. CDR3 length: 11 residues. The entry originates in a study of a mutant IDH1 vaccine in newly diagnosed glioma. Looking at the study overall: Patients were started on vaccination 4-6 weeks after radiotherapy alone, or with temozolomide cycles.

Time point in this sample: week 11, during vaccination. Mutant IDH1 20-mer peptide, at 300 ug, made up each vaccine dose, with topical imiquimod. The data were produced by immunoSEQ multiplex PCR, yet TCRdb's version contains in-frame clones alone and is incomplete. Among some 130,000 clones listed, around 80% were seen once. This chain links TRBV21-1 with TRBJ1-1. TRBV21-1 constitutes a pseudogene. The material sequenced was PBMCs, taken from a glioma patient whose treatment included an IDH1 peptide vaccine. This TCR came from a man aged 35 to 55 with glioma. DNA of the CDR3: TGTGCCAGCAGCAAGTACACTGAAGCTTTCTTT. Residues: CASSKYTEAFF.